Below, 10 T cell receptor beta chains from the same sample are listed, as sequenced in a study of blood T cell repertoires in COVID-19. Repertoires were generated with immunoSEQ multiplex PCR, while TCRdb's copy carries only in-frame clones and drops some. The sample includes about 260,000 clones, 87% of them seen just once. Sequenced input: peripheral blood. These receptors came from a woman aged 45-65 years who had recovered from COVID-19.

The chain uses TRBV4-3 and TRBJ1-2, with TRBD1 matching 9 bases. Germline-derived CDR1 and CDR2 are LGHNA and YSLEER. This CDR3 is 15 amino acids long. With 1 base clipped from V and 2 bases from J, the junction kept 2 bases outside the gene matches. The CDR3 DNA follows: TGCGCCAGCAGCCAAGCGGACAGGGGAAACTATGGCTACACCTTC. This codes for CASSQADRGNYGYTF.

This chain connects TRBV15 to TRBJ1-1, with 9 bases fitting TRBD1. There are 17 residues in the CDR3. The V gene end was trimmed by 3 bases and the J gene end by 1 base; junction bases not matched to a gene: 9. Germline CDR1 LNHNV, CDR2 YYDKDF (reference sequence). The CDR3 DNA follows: TGTGCCACCAGCAGTGAACAGGGGGCCCGGGGGAACACTGAAGCTTTCTTT. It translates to CATSSEQGARGNTEAFF.

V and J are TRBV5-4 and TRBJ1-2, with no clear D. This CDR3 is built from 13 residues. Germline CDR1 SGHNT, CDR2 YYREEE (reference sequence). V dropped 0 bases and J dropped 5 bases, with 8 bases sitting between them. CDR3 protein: CASSLATVYGYTF. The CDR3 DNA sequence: TGTGCCAGCAGCTTGGCCACGGTATATGGCTACACCTTC.

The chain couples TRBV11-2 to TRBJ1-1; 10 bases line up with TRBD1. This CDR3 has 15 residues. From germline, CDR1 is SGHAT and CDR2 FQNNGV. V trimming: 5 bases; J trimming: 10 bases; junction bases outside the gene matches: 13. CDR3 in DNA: TGTGCCAGCAGCACAACAAGGGACAGGGGTGGTGCAGCTTTCTTT. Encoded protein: CASSTTRDRGGAAFF. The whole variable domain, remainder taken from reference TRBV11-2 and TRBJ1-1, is EAGVAQSPRYKIIEKRQSVAFWCNPISGHATLYWYQQILGQGPKLLIQFQNNGVVDDSQLPKDRFSAERLKGVDSTLKIQPAKLEDSAVYLCASSTTRDRGGAAFFGQGTRLTVV.

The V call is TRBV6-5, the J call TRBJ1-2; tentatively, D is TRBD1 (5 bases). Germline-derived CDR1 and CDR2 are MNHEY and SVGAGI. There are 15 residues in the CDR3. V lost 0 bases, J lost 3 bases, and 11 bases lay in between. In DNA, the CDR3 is TGTGCCAGCAGTTACTCGACGCAGGGCCACTATGGCTACACCTTC. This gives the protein CASSYSTQGHYGYTF.

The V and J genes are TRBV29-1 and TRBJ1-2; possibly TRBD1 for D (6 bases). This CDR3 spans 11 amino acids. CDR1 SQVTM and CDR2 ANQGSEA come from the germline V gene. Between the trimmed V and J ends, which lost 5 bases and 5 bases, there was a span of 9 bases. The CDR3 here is CSVSGAYGYTF. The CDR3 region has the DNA TGCAGCGTTTCAGGGGCTTATGGCTACACCTTC.

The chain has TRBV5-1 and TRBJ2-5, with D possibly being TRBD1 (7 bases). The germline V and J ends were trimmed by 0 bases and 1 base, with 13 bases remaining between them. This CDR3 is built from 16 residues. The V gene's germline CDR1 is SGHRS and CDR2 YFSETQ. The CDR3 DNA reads TGCGCCAGCAGCTTGGCAGCAGGGGGGTTCCAAGAGACCCAGTACTTC. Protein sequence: CASSLAAGGFQETQYF.

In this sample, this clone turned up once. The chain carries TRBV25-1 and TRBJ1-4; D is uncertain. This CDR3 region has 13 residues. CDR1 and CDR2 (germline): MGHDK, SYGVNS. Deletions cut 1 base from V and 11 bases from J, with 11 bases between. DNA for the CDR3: TGTGCCAGCAGTGAATCGTATGAGCTGAAACTGTTTTTT. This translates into CASSESYELKLFF.

CDR3 sequence reads: CASSLDRVWGSYEQYF. The CDR3 nucleotides read TGTGCCAGCAGCTTGGACAGGGTTTGGGGCTCCTACGAGCAGTACTTC. The rearrangement joins TRBV5-6 to TRBJ2-7, with D perhaps TRBD1 (6 bases). V was cut by 0 bases and J by 0 bases, with 13 bases left in between. The CDR3 has 16 amino acids. Germline CDR1 reads SGHDT; CDR2 reads YYEEEE.

The CDR3 nucleotides are TGTGCCAGCAGTGAACGGACAGGGGCCTTCTACGAGCAGTACTTC. The encoded protein is CASSERTGAFYEQYF. The chain carries TRBV2 and TRBJ2-7, with 9 bases that match TRBD1. CDR1 is SNHLY and CDR2 is FYNNEI in the germline V gene. This CDR3 is 15 amino acids long. V was pared by 2 bases and J by 3 bases, with 5 bases of the junction left unmatched.